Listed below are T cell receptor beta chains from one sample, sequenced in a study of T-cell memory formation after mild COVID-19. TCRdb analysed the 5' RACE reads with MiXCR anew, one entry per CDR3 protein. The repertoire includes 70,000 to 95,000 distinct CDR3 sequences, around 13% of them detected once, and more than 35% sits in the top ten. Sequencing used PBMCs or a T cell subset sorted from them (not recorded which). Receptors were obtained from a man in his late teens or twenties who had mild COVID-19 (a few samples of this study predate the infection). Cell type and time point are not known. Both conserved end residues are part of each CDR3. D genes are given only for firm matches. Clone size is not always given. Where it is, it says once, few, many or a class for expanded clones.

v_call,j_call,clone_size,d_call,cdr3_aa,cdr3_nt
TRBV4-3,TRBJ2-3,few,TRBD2,CASSQDPPAGGITDTQYF,TGCGCCAGCAGCCAAGATCCCCCAGCGGGGGGGATCACAGATACGCAGTATTTT
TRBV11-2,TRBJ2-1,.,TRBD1,CASLGDSGADNEQFF,TGTGCCAGCCTCGGGGACAGCGGTGCCGACAATGAGCAGTTCTTC
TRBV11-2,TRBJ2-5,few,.,CASQVGGSWETQYF,TGTGCCAGTCAGGTGGGGGGATCGTGGGAGACCCAGTACTTC
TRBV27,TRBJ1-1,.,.,CASSAGVVRLDTEAFF,TGTGCCAGCAGCGCAGGGGTTGTAAGGTTGGACACTGAAGCTTTCTTT
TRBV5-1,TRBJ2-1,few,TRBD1,CASSWSRGKNEQFF,TGCGCCAGCAGCTGGTCCAGGGGGAAGAATGAGCAGTTCTTC
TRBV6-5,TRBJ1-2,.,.,CASSEHNSNYGYTF,TGTGCCAGCAGCGAACATAACTCTAACTATGGCTACACCTTC
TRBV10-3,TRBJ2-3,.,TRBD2,CAISESLWTSGGIDTQYF,TGTGCCATCAGTGAGTCCCTTTGGACTAGCGGGGGCATAGATACGCAGTATTTT
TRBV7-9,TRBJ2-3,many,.,CASHRDQYTDTQYF,TGTGCCAGCCACCGGGACCAATACACAGATACGCAGTATTTT
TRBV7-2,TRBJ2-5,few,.,CASSTGTTGVGLETQYF,TGTGCCAGCAGCACCGGGACGACGGGGGTTGGTCTTGAGACCCAGTACTTC
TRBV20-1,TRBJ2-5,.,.,CSARDLRAQYF,TGCAGTGCTAGAGATCTCAGAGCCCAGTACTTC
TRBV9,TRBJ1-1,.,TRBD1,CASSVGDRGYTEAFF,TGTGCCAGCAGCGTAGGAGACAGGGGCTACACTGAAGCTTTCTTT
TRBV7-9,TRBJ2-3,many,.,CASSSLGDTQYF,TGTGCCAGCAGCTCGCTGGGGGATACGCAGTATTTT
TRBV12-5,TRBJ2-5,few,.,CASGMTEQETQYF,TGTGCTAGTGGGATGACAGAGCAAGAGACCCAGTACTTC
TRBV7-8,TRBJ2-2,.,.,CASSFYQGQARGNTGELFF,TGTGCCAGCAGCTTTTATCAAGGGCAGGCCAGGGGGAACACCGGGGAGCTGTTTTTT
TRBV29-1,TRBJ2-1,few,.,CSVVGHGDNNEQFF,TGCAGCGTTGTGGGTCACGGTGACAACAATGAGCAGTTCTTC
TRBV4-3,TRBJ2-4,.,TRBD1,CASSQTGQGRRNIQYF,TGCGCCAGCAGCCAAACCGGACAGGGGCGAAGGAACATTCAGTACTTC
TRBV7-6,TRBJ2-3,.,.,CASGNLTWDTQYF,TGTGCCAGCGGTAACCTCACTTGGGATACGCAGTATTTT
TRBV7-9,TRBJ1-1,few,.,CASSFPDPRRAFF,TGTGCCAGCAGCTTTCCCGACCCCCGGAGGGCTTTCTTT
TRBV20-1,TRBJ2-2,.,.,CSAREESAGELFF,TGCAGTGCTAGAGAAGAGTCAGCGGGGGAGCTGTTTTTT
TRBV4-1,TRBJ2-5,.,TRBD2,CASSQEVAGETQYF,TGCGCCAGCAGCCAAGAGGTAGCGGGGGAGACCCAGTACTTC
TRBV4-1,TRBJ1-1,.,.,CASSARTANTEAFF,TGCGCCAGCAGCGCTCGGACAGCTAACACTGAAGCTTTCTTT
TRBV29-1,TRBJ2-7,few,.,CSVELKDYEQYF,TGCAGCGTTGAACTCAAGGACTACGAGCAGTACTTC
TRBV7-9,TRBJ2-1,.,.,CASSFTGSSYNEQFF,TGTGCCAGCAGCTTTACCGGGAGCTCCTACAATGAGCAGTTCTTC
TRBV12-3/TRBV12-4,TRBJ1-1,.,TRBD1,CASSDYTGGTEAFF,TGTGCCAGCAGCGATTACACAGGGGGCACTGAAGCTTTCTTT
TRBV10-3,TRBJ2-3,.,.,CAISESVGADTQYF,TGTGCCATCAGTGAGTCGGTTGGCGCAGATACGCAGTATTTT
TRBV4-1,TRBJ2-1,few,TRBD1,CASSPPMGKTGSNEQFF,TGCGCCAGCAGCCCCCCGATGGGCAAGACAGGGTCGAATGAGCAGTTCTTC
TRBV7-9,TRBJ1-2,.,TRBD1,CASSFLTGDGYTF,TGTGCCAGCAGCTTCTTGACAGGGGATGGCTACACCTTC
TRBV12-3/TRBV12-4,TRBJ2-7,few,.,CASSFGDSPYEQYF,TGTGCCAGCAGTTTCGGAGACAGTCCCTACGAGCAGTACTTC
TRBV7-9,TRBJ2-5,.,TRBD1,CASSPRGKETQYF,TGTGCCAGCAGCCCCAGGGGGAAAGAGACCCAGTACTTC